The TCR beta chain under discussion was sequenced for a study of T cells in tuberculosis. Looking at the study overall: CD1B tetramers identified T cells specific for mycobacterial lipid GMM. In South Africa, adults with active tuberculosis were compared with IGRA-negative and latently infected IGRA-positive adolescents. Findings of the study overall: GMM-specific TCRs were nearer to active tuberculosis alpha repertoires, suggesting expansion.

This clone was seen more than once but under ten times. The antigen is undetermined. V lost 0 bases and J 3 bases, leaving 9 bases between the germline ends. The germline CDR1 and CDR2 sequences are SGHKS and YYEKEE (reference sequence). The CDR3 loop spans 14 amino acids. Sequencing was performed with immunoSEQ multiplex PCR; in TCRdb, only in-frame clones are kept and a portion is missing. The profile shows roughly 41,000 clones, about 94% of them singletons. Latent tuberculosis screening used tuberculin skin test and IGRA at entry. V is TRBV5-5 and J is TRBJ1-2; D gene unclear. This TCR was sampled from a donor aged 10 to 29 with latent tuberculosis or without tuberculosis infection. Some clones in this sample may be carry-over from other donors' samples. Source material: PBMCs. CDR3 loop: CASSLGQLDYGYTF. CDR3 nucleotide sequence: TGTGCCAGCAGCTTGGGCCAGCTAGACTATGGCTACACCTTC.